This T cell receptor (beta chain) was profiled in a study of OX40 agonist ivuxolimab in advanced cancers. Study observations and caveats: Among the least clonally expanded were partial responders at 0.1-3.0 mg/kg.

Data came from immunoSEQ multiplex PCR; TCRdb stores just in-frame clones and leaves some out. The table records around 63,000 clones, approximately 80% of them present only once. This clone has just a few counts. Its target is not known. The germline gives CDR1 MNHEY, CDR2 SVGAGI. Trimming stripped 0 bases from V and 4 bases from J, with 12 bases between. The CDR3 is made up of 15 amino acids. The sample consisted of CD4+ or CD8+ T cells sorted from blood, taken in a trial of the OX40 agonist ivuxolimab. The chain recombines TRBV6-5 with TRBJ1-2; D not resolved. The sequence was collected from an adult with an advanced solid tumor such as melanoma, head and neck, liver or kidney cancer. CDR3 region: CASSYSTRGSYGYTF. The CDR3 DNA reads TGTGCCAGCAGTTACTCCACCCGGGGTAGCTATGGCTACACCTTC.